The present T cell receptor (beta chain) was sequenced within a study of PD-L1 blockade in urothelial cancer. Assay used: immunoSEQ multiplex PCR; TCRdb lists only in-frame clones, some missing. The table has 100,000 to 150,000 clones, around 88% seen once. V was trimmed by 0 bases and J by 5 bases, leaving 7 bases between them. The CDR3 covers 14 residues. Germline CDR1 is MGHRA and CDR2 is YSYEKL. As to time point: peripheral blood 6 weeks after treatment start. The source material was PBMCs, sampled around atezolizumab (anti-PD-L1) treatment. This sequence originates from a man aged 50 to 59 with urothelial cancer. The chain recombines TRBV4-1 with TRBJ1-4; D is undetermined. For the CDR3, the DNA is TGCGCCAGCAGCCAAGATCGGAGGAATGAAAAACTGTTTTTT. Translated: CASSQDRRNEKLFF.